Presented here are 29 T cell receptor beta chains from one specimen sequenced in a study of T cells after yellow fever vaccination. MiXCR was run by TCRdb on the 5' RACE reads, yielding one entry per CDR3 protein. Here the sample spans hundreds of thousands of distinct CDR3 sequences, roughly 3.5% being singletons. The sample in question was PBMCs, obtained on the day of the yellow fever booster vaccination. These receptors originate from a man younger than 35 who received the YFV17D yellow fever vaccine.

This chain joins TRBV7-9 and TRBJ2-5; 14 bases match TRBD2. This CDR3 spans 16 amino acids. The junction had 7 bases not matched to a gene; V was cut back by 5 bases and J by 5 bases. Germline CDR1 is SEHNR and CDR2 is FQNEAQ (reference sequence). The CDR3 region has the DNA TGTGCCAGCAGCGAAAGCTGGACTAGCGGGGGGGAGACCCAGTACTTC. Amino acids: CASSESWTSGGETQYF. The full variable domain, in which reference TRBV7-9 and TRBJ2-5 provide the parts outside the CDR3, is DTGVSQNPRHKITKRGQNVTFRCDPISEHNRLYWYRQTLGQGPEFLTYFQNEAQLEKSRLLSDRFSAERPKGSFSTLEIQRTEQGDSAMYLCASSESWTSGGETQYFGPGTRLLVL.

This clonotype was observed a few times. The chain recombines TRBV4-3 with TRBJ2-2; D unclear. V lost 1 base and J lost 2, with 8 bases in between. Germline V lookup: CDR1 LGHNA, CDR2 YSLEER. The CDR3 extends over 15 amino acids. The CDR3 loop reads CASSQANANTGELFF. CDR3 bases: TGCGCCAGCAGCCAAGCTAACGCAAACACCGGGGAGCTGTTTTTT.

The table lists this clonotype with many counts. The chain has TRBV29-1 and TRBJ1-1; D call uncertain. In germline, CDR1 is SQVTM, CDR2 ANQGSEA. The CDR3 is 10 amino acids. Trimming took 6 bases from V and 0 from J, leaving 2 bases between them. The CDR3 DNA follows: TGCAGCGTAATGAACACTGAAGCTTTCTTT. Its translation: CSVMNTEAFF.

V and J are TRBV4-2 and TRBJ1-6, with 9 bases that match TRBD1. The CDR3 is 16 residues long. Per the germline V gene, CDR1 is LGHNA and CDR2 is YNFKEQ. V trimming: 3 bases; J trimming: 4 bases; junction bases outside the gene matches: 4. The CDR3 DNA reads as TGTGCCAGCAGCCAGACCGGGACAGGGTATAATTCACCCCTCCACTTT. It codes for CASSQTGTGYNSPLHF.

This clonotype was seen repeatedly, ten times or more. The rearrangement links TRBV19 to TRBJ1-2, with 7 nucleotides matching TRBD1. This CDR3 spans 14 amino acids. J lost 4 bases, V lost 2 bases, and 4 bases had no gene match. Per the germline V gene, CDR1 is LNHDA and CDR2 is SQIVND (reference sequence). This chain's CDR3 is CASSIRTGAYGYTF. CDR3 nucleotides: TGTGCCAGTAGTATACGGACAGGCGCCTATGGCTACACCTTC.

The table lists this clonotype with a few counts. The chain recombines TRBV6-5 with TRBJ2-2, with 8 bases that match TRBD1. This CDR3 region has 15 residues. With V trimmed by 6 bases and J by 0 bases, 3 bases remained unmatched. CDR1 is MNHEY and CDR2 is SVGAGI in the germline V gene. The CDR3: CASSQQGANTGELFF. The CDR3, as DNA: TGTGCCAGCAGCCAACAGGGGGCGAACACCGGGGAGCTGTTTTTT.

This clonotype was detected many times. This CDR3 reads CASSFQGRDADTQYF. CDR3 coding DNA: TGCGCCAGCAGCTTTCAGGGGCGGGATGCCGATACGCAGTATTTT. The chain is built from TRBV5-1 and TRBJ2-3; D is possibly TRBD1 or TRBD2 (6 bases each). Germline loops: CDR1 SGHRS, CDR2 YFSETQ. CDR3 size: 15 residues. V gave up 2 bases and J gave up 6 bases, with 16 bases separating them.

J is TRBJ2-7 and V is TRBV6-5; 7 nucleotides align to TRBD2. CDR1 MNHEY and CDR2 SVGAGI come from the germline V gene. The CDR3 has 15 amino acids. V dropped 2 bases and J dropped 3; count of bases not matched to a gene: 7. CDR3 protein: CASSYGGGSVYEQYF. CDR3 DNA sequence: TGTGCCAGCAGTTACGGCGGGGGTTCCGTCTACGAGCAGTACTTC.

There are a few counts of this clonotype. The chain links TRBV5-1 to TRBJ2-1; either TRBD1 or TRBD2 may supply D (5 bases each). With 2 bases removed from V and 0 bases from J, the gap between germline ends came to 9 bases. Germline V gene lookup returns CDR1 SGHRS and CDR2 YFSETQ. The CDR3 contains 15 residues. The CDR3 DNA reads TGCGCCAGCAGCTTCAGGGACCCCTCCTACAATGAGCAGTTCTTC. It yields the protein CASSFRDPSYNEQFF.

This clonotype came up a few times. In DNA, the CDR3 is TGTGCCAGCAGCCTGGGAGCTTTAGGCTACACCTTC. This codes for CASSLGALGYTF. The chain couples TRBV7-9 to TRBJ1-2; D unresolved. The CDR3 is 12 residues long. Per the germline V gene, CDR1 is SEHNR and CDR2 is FQNEAQ (reference sequence). The V and J ends lost 5 bases and 8 bases respectively, with 12 bases between them.

This clonotype was observed a handful of times. The genes are TRBV19 and TRBJ1-1, with D perhaps matching TRBD1 (5 bases). V dropped 8 bases and J dropped 2 bases, with 12 bases sitting between them. The CDR3 spans 13 residues. Germline-derived CDR1 and CDR2 are LNHDA and SQIVND (reference sequence). CDR3 amino acids: CASRGFPNTEAFF. CDR3 sequence (DNA): TGTGCCAGTCGGGGGTTCCCCAACACTGAAGCTTTCTTT.

This clonotype turned up a few times. CDR3 amino acids: CASTSTGVNNSPLHF. CDR3 coding DNA: TGTGCCAGCACCTCTACAGGGGTGAATAATTCACCCCTCCACTTT. J is TRBJ1-6 and V is TRBV5-5; 7 bases are a match to TRBD1. CDR3 length: 15 residues. The junction had 8 bases not matched to a gene; V was cut back by 6 bases and J by 5 bases. The germline gives CDR1 SGHKS, CDR2 YYEKEE (reference sequence). The whole variable domain, remainder taken from reference TRBV5-5 and TRBJ1-6, is DAGVTQSPTHLIKTRGQQVTLRCSPISGHKSVSWYQQVLGQGPQFIFQYYEKEERGRGNFPDRFSARQFPNYSSELNVNALLLGDSALYLCASTSTGVNNSPLHFGNGTRLTVT.

The sample holds a few counts of this clonotype. The V gene is TRBV29-1, the J gene TRBJ1-6, with no clear D. The CDR3 loop spans 13 amino acids. CDR1 is SQVTM and CDR2 is ANQGSEA in the germline V gene. Trimming took off 7 bases at V and 5 bases at J, with 12 bases between the two ends. The CDR3 DNA reads as TGCAGCGCCCGAACCGGGGATAATTCACCCCTCCACTTT. Protein product: CSARTGDNSPLHF.

The chain couples TRBV30 to TRBJ2-7, with D perhaps assigned TRBD1 or TRBD2 (5 bases each). This CDR3 contains 19 residues. Per the germline V gene, CDR1 is GTSNPN and CDR2 is SVGIG (reference sequence). The V gene lost 4 bases and the J gene lost 8 bases, with 36 bases spanning the gap. DNA of the CDR3: TGTGCCTGGACCGGGACCAGACTTTACATGGAAAGCTACGACGGGCAGCAGTACTTC. It yields the protein CAWTGTRLYMESYDGQQYF. Full variable domain (rest looked up from reference TRBV30 and TRBJ2-7): SQTIHQWPATLVQPVGSPLSLECTVEGTSNPNLYWYRQAAGRGLQLLFYSVGIGQISSEVPQNLSASRPQDRQFILSSKKLLLSDSGFYLCAWTGTRLYMESYDGQQYFGPGTRLTVT.

This clonotype was observed at least ten times. The V gene is TRBV10-3, the J gene TRBJ1-4, with TRBD1 matching 9 bases. The CDR3 extends over 15 amino acids. Trimming removed 2 bases from V and 5 bases from J; junction bases left unmatched: 3. From germline, CDR1 is ENHRY and CDR2 SYGVKD. The CDR3 DNA follows: TGTGCCATCAGTGAGATTGGGACAGGGAATGAAAAACTGTTTTTT. It is translated as CAISEIGTGNEKLFF.

This clonotype was seen ten or more times. The J gene is TRBJ2-1, the V gene TRBV6-2 or TRBV6-3, with D perhaps TRBD2 (6 bases). CDR1 and CDR2 from the germline V gene are MNHEY and SVGEGT. This CDR3 has 14 residues. V was cut by 2 bases and J by 8 bases, with 13 bases left in between. The CDR3 sequence: CASSYLGGVDEQFF. For the CDR3, the DNA is TGTGCCAGCAGTTACCTGGGGGGAGTCGATGAGCAGTTCTTC.

This clonotype came up many times. The J gene is TRBJ1-1, the V gene TRBV20-1; 7 bases are a match to TRBD1. In germline, CDR1 is DFQATT, CDR2 SNEGSKA (reference sequence). The CDR3 consists of 13 residues. J lost 3 bases, V lost 0 bases, and 1 base had no gene match. The CDR3 loop reads CSAREQGDTEAFF. CDR3 sequence (DNA): TGCAGTGCTAGAGAGCAGGGGGACACTGAAGCTTTCTTT.

This clonotype was picked up many times. The rearrangement uses TRBV7-9 and TRBJ2-1; a weak D match, TRBD2 (5 bases). The CDR3 is made up of 13 amino acids. Trimming shortened V by 0 bases and J by 5 bases, and 5 bases separated the two germline ends. CDR1 SEHNR and CDR2 FQNEAQ come from the germline V gene (reference sequence). CDR3 sequence reads: CASSLAGNNEQFF. For the CDR3, the DNA is TGTGCCAGCAGCTTAGCCGGGAACAATGAGCAGTTCTTC.

This clonotype showed up just a few times. This clone may be a read error of a much larger clone one base away. The gene calls are TRBV2 and TRBJ2-1; D is unresolved. CDR1 is SNHLY, CDR2 FYNNEI, per germline. V was clipped by 2 bases and J by 2 bases, with 1 base between them. This CDR3 contains 12 residues. The CDR3 DNA follows: TGTGCCAGCAGTGAACCCTACAATGAGCAGTTCTTC. Encoded protein: CASSEPYNEQFF.

There are many counts of this clonotype. The V call is TRBV5-1, the J call TRBJ1-1; D uncertain. Germline lookup yields CDR1 SGHRS and CDR2 YFSETQ. CDR3 size: 13 residues. V was clipped by 4 bases and J by 3 bases, with 10 bases between them. Here the CDR3 reads CASSRGRDTEAFF. The CDR3 nucleotides are TGCGCCAGCAGCCGCGGACGAGACACTGAAGCTTTCTTT.

This clonotype was picked up many times. The chain links TRBV5-1 to TRBJ2-5; D might be TRBD1 or TRBD2, each matching 6 bases. Germline V gives CDR1 SGHRS, CDR2 YFSETQ. Trimming left V 4 bases short and J 5 bases short, with 18 bases between. There are 15 residues in the CDR3. The CDR3 region is CASSAVGGRIETQYF. Written as DNA, the CDR3 is TGCGCCAGCAGCGCCGTAGGGGGGCGGATTGAGACCCAGTACTTC.

The chain is built from TRBV11-2 and TRBJ2-3; D is possibly TRBD1 (6 bases). CDR3 length: 18 residues. Germline V gene lookup returns CDR1 SGHAT and CDR2 FQNNGV. V lost 2 bases and J lost 5, with 23 bases in between. The CDR3 nucleotides are TGTGCCAGCAGCTTAAGGCCCTCTCTGTGGGGGCCCGGAGATACGCAGTATTTT. Translating it yields CASSLRPSLWGPGDTQYF.

The V gene is TRBV6-5, the J gene TRBJ2-7; a weak D match, TRBD1 (6 bases). This CDR3 has 13 residues. Germline-derived CDR1 and CDR2 are MNHEY and SVGAGI. V dropped 2 bases and J dropped 3 bases, with 8 bases sitting between them. This CDR3 reads CASSYGQNYEQYF. The DNA for the CDR3 is TGTGCCAGCAGTTACGGACAGAACTACGAGCAGTACTTC.

This clonotype was observed many times. The rearrangement links TRBV20-1 to TRBJ2-3; D is perhaps TRBD2 (7 bases). The germline gives CDR1 DFQATT, CDR2 SNEGSKA (reference sequence). V was clipped by 6 bases and J by 11 bases, with 24 bases between them. This CDR3 is built from 14 residues. The CDR3 coding sequence is TGCAGTGCCCGAGGGGGGGCCGTAGTGATGGAGCAGTATTTT. It is translated as CSARGGAVVMEQYF.

This clonotype was seen at least ten times. The CDR3 spells CASSYYGVAGYRTDTQYF. The CDR3 DNA reads as TGTGCCAGCAGTTACTACGGGGTAGCGGGCTATCGCACAGATACGCAGTATTTT. The V gene is TRBV6-6, the J gene TRBJ2-3; 7 positions match TRBD2. Germline CDR1 reads MNHNY; CDR2 reads SVGAGI (reference sequence). This CDR3 spans 18 amino acids. Losses at the gene ends were 1 base for V and 1 base for J; bases not matched to a gene: 11.

The CDR3 nucleotides are TGCGCCAGCAGCCAATACACAGGGATGATCACTGAAGCTTTCTTT. Protein sequence: CASSQYTGMITEAFF. The rearrangement uses TRBV4-3 and TRBJ1-1, with a weak D call TRBD1 (6 bases). The ends were cut back, 2 bases at V and 4 bases at J, with 14 bases in the middle. Germline V gene data show CDR1 as LGHNA and CDR2 as YSLEER. The CDR3 has 15 residues.

This clonotype has just a few counts. This chain joins TRBV7-6 and TRBJ1-6; D ambiguous. With 0 bases removed from V and 10 bases from J, the gap between germline ends came to 7 bases. Germline V gene sequence: CDR1 SGHVS, CDR2 FNYEAQ. The CDR3 sequence is 13 residues long. In nucleotides, the CDR3 is TGTGCCAGCAGCTTAGCGTTTACATCACCCCTCCACTTT. Translating it yields CASSLAFTSPLHF.

This clonotype occurred many times. CDR3 region: CASSFLGVQTQYF. As DNA, the CDR3 is TGTGCCAGCAGTTTCCTGGGGGTCCAGACCCAGTACTTC. The chain recombines TRBV6-6 with TRBJ2-5; D tentatively fits TRBD1 or TRBD2 (5 bases each). Trimming cost V 4 bases and J 6 bases, with 12 bases left between them. This CDR3 is built from 13 residues. Germline CDR1 MNHNY, CDR2 SVGAGI (reference sequence).

This clonotype was seen more than once but under ten times. DNA for the CDR3: TGTGCCAGCAGCGCGACAGGGTTTTCAGGCGAAAAACTGTTTTTT. Its translation is CASSATGFSGEKLFF. V is TRBV7-2 and J is TRBJ1-4; 7 nucleotides line up with TRBD1. Germline CDR1 is SGHTA and CDR2 is FQGNSA. The CDR3 spans 15 residues. V shed 5 bases and J 8 bases; nucleotides not matched to a gene: 11.